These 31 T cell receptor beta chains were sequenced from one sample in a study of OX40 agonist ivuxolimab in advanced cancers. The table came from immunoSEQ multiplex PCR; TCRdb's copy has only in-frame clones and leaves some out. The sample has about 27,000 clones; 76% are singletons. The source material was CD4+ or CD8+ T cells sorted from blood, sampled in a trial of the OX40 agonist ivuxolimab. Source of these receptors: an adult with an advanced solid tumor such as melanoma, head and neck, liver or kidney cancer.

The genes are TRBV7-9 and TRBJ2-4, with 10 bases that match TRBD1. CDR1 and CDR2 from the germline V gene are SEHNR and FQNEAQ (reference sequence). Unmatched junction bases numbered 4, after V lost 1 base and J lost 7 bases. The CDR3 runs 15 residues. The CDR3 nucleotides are TGTGCCAGCAGCTTAGGGGGGACAGGGGTTAACATTCAGTACTTC. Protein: CASSLGGTGVNIQYF.

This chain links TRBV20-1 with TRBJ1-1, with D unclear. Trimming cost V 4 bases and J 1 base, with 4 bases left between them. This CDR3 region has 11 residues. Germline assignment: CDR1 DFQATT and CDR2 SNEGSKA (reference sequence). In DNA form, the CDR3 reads TGCAGTGCTAACCAGAACACTGAAGCTTTCTTT. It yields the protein CSANQNTEAFF.

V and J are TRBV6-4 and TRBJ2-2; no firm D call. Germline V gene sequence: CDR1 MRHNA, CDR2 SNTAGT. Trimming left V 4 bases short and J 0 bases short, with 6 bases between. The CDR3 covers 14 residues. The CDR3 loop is CASSVQTNTGELFF. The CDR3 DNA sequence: TGTGCCAGCAGTGTTCAGACGAACACCGGGGAGCTGTTTTTT.

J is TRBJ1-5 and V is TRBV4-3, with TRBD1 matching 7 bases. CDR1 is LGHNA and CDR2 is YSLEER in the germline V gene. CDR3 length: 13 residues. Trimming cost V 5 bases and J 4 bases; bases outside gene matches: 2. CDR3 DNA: TGCGCCAGCAGCAAGGACAGGAATCAGCCCCAGCATTTT. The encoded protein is CASSKDRNQPQHF.

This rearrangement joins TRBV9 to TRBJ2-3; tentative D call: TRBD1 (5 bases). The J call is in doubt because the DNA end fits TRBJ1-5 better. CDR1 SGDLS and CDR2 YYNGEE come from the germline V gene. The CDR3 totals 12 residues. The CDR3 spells CASSAFTGAQHF. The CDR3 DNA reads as TGTGCCAGCAGCGCCTTTACGGGGGCCCAGCATTTT.

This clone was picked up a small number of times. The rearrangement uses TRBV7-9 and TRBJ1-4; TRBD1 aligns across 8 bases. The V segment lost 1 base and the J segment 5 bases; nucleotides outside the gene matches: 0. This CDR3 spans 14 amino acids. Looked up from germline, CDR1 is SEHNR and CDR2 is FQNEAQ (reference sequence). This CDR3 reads CASSLGQGNEKLFF. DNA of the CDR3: TGTGCCAGCAGCTTAGGACAGGGGAATGAAAAACTGTTTTTT.

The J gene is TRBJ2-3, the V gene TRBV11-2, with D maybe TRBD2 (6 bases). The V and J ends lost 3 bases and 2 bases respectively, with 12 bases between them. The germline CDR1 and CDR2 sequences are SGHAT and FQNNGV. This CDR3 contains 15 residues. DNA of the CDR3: TGTGCCAGCAGCTTTCCGGGACTCTACACAGATACGCAGTATTTT. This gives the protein CASSFPGLYTDTQYF.

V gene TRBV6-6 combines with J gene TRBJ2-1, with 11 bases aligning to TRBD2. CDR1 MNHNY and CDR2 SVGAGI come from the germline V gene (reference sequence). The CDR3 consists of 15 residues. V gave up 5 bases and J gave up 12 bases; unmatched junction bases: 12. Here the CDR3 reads CASSTTSGGPRGQFF. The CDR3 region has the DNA TGTGCCAGCAGTACCACTAGCGGGGGCCCCAGGGGGCAGTTCTTC.

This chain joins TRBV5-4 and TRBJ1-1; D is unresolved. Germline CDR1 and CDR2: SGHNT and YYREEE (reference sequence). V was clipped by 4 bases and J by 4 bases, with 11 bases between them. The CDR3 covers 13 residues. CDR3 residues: CASSTWTGTEAFF. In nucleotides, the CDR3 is TGTGCCAGCAGCACCTGGACCGGCACTGAAGCTTTCTTT.

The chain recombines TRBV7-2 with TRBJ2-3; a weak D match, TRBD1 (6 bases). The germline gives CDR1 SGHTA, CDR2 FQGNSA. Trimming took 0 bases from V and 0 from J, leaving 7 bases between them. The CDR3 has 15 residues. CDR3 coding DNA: TGTGCCAGCAGCTTAGCGGGGGCAAGCACAGATACGCAGTATTTT. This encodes CASSLAGASTDTQYF.

This CDR3 is CASSPSLNYGYTF. DNA for the CDR3: TGTGCCAGCAGCCCCTCGTTGAACTATGGCTACACCTTC. J is TRBJ1-2 and V is TRBV2, with unresolved D. The V end was cut by 6 bases, the J end by 2 bases, with 10 bases between. The germline V gene encodes CDR1 SNHLY and CDR2 FYNNEI. The CDR3 length is 13 residues.

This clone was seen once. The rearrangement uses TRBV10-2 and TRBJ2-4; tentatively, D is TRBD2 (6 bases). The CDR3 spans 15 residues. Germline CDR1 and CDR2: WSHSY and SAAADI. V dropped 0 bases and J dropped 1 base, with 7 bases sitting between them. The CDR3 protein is CASSESGGAKNIQYF. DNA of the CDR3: TGCGCCAGCAGTGAGTCTGGGGGGGCCAAAAACATTCAGTACTTC.

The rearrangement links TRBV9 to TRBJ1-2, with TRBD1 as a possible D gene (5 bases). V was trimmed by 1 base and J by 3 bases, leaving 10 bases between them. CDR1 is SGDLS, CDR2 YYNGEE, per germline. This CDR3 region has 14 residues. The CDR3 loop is CASSVPGKYYGYTF. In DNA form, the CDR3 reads TGTGCCAGCAGCGTACCAGGGAAATACTATGGCTACACCTTC. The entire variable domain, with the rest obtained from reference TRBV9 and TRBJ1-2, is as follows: DSGVTQTPKHLITATGQRVTLRCSPRSGDLSVYWYQQSLDQGLQFLIQYYNGEERAKGNILERFSAQQFPDLHSELNLSSLELGDSALYFCASSVPGKYYGYTFGSGTRLTVV.

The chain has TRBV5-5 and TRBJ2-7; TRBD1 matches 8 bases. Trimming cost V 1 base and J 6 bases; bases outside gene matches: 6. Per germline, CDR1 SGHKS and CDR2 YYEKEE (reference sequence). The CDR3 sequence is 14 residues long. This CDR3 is CASSLRTGLSEQYF. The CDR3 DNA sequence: TGTGCCAGCAGCTTGAGGACAGGGCTTTCCGAGCAGTACTTC. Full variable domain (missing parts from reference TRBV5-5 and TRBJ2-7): DAGVTQSPTHLIKTRGQQVTLRCSPISGHKSVSWYQQVLGQGPQFIFQYYEKEERGRGNFPDRFSARQFPNYSSELNVNALLLGDSALYLCASSLRTGLSEQYFGPGTRLTVT.

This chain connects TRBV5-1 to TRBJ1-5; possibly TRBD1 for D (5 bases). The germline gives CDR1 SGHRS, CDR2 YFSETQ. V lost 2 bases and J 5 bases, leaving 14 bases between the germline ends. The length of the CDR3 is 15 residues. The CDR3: CASSLIGGVHQPQHF. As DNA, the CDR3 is TGCGCCAGCAGCTTAATTGGAGGGGTTCATCAGCCCCAGCATTTT. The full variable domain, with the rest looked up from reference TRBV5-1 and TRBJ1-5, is KAGVTQTPRYLIKTRGQQVTLSCSPISGHRSVSWYQQTPGQGLQFLFEYFSETQRNKGNFPGRFSGRQFSNSRSEMNVSTLELGDSALYLCASSLIGGVHQPQHFGDGTRLSIL.

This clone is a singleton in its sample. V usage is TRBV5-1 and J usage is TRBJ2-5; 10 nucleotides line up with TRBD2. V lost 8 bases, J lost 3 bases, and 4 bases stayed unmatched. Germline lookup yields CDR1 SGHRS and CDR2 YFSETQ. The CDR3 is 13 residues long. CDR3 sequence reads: CASHTSGKETQYF. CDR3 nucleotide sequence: TGCGCCAGTCACACTAGCGGGAAAGAGACCCAGTACTTC.

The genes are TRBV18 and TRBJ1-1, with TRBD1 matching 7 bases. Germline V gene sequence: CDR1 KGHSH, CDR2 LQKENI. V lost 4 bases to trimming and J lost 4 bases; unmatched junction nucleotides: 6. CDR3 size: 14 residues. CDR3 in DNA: TGTGCCAGCTCACTGACAGGGAGTAGCACTGAAGCTTTCTTT. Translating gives CASSLTGSSTEAFF.

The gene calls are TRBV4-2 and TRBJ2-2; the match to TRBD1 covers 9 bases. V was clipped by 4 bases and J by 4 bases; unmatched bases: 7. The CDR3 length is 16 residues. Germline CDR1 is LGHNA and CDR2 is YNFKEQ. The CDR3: CASSPSGTGITGELFF. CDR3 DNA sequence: TGTGCCAGCAGCCCCTCGGGGACAGGGATCACCGGGGAGCTGTTTTTT.

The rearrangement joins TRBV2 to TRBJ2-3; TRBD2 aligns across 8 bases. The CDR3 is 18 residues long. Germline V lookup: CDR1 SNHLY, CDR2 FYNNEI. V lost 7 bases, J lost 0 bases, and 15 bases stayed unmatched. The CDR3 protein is CASTPISKRGRSTDTQYF. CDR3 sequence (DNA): TGTGCCAGCACCCCAATCTCTAAGCGGGGGAGGAGCACAGATACGCAGTATTTT.

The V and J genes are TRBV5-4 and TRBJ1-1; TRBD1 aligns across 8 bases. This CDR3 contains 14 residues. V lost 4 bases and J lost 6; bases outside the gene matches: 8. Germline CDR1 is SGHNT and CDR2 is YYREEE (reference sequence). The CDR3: CASSDKQGAAEAFF. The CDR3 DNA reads TGTGCCAGCAGCGATAAGCAGGGGGCCGCTGAAGCTTTCTTT.

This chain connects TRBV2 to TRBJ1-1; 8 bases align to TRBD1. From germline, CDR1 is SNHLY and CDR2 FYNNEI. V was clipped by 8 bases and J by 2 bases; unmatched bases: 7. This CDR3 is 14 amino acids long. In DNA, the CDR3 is TGTGCCAGCCAGGGACAGGTCGTCAACACTGAAGCTTTCTTT. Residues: CASQGQVVNTEAFF.

CDR3 region: CAISGGLYGYTF. CDR3 nucleotide sequence: TGTGCCATCAGTGGGGGGCTATATGGCTACACCTTC. The chain links TRBV10-3 to TRBJ1-2, with D possibly TRBD1 on 6 matching bases. The CDR3 length is 12 residues. CDR1 ENHRY and CDR2 SYGVKD come from the germline V gene. V was trimmed by 4 bases and J by 5 bases, leaving 8 bases between them.

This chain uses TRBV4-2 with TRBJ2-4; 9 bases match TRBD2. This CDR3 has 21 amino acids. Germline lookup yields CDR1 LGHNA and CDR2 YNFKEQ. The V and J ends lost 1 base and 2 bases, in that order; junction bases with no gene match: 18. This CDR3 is CASSQVSSTAGGIRSKNIQYF. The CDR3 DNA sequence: TGTGCCAGCAGCCAAGTTAGCAGTACAGCGGGGGGAATTCGCTCCAAAAACATTCAGTACTTC.

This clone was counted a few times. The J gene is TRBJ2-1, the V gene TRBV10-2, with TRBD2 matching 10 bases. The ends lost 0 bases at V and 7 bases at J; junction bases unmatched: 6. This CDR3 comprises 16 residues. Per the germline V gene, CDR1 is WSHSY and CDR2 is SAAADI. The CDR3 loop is CASSESEAGGQNEQFF. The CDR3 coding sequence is TGCGCCAGCAGTGAGTCCGAAGCGGGGGGGCAGAATGAGCAGTTCTTC.

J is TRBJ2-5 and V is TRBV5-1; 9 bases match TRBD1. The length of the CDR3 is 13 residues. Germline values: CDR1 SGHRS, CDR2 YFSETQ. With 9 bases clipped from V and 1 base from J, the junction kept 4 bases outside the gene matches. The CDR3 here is CANSDRGQETQYF. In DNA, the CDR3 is TGCGCCAACTCGGACAGGGGCCAAGAGACCCAGTACTTC.

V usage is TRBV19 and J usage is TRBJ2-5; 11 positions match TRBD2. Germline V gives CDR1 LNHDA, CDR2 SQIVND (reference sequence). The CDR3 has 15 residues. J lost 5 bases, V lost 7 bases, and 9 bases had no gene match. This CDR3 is CASNKIAGGQETQYF. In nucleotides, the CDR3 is TGTGCCAGTAACAAAATAGCGGGGGGGCAGGAGACCCAGTACTTC.

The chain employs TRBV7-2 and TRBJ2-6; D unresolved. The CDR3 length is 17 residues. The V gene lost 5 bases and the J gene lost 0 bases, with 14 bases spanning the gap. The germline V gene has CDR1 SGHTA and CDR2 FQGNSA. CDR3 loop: CASSPGLTLSGANVLTF. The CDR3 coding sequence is TGTGCCAGCAGCCCCGGTCTTACCCTCTCTGGGGCCAACGTCCTGACTTTC.

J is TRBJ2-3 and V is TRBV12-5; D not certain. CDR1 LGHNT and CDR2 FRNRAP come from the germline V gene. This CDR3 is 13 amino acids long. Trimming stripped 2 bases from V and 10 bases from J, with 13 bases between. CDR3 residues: CASGLPSQESQYF. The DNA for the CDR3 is TGTGCTAGTGGTTTGCCTTCGCAAGAATCGCAGTATTTT.

The CDR3 DNA follows: TGTGCCAGCAGTGAACCCTACAGGGTCGGGACACCCCTCCACTTT. As protein: CASSEPYRVGTPLHF. The gene calls are TRBV2 and TRBJ1-6, with a weak D call TRBD1 (6 bases). Trimming took off 2 bases at V and 11 bases at J, with 16 bases between the two ends. The CDR3 runs to 15 residues. CDR1 and CDR2 from the germline V gene are SNHLY and FYNNEI.

As DNA, the CDR3 is TGTGCCAGTAGTAGGGGGGGTCGCAATGAGCAGTTCTTC. Residues: CASSRGGRNEQFF. V gene TRBV19 combines with J gene TRBJ2-1, with 7 nucleotides matching TRBD2. The CDR3 covers 13 residues. Losses at the gene ends were 4 bases for V and 6 bases for J; bases not matched to a gene: 3. Looked up from germline, CDR1 is LNHDA and CDR2 is SQIVND (reference sequence).

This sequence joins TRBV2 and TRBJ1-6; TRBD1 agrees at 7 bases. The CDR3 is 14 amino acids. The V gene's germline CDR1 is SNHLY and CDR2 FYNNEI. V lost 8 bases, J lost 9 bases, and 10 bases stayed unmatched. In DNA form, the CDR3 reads TGTGCCAGCCGAGAGACAGGGCATGTTTCACCCCTCCACTTT. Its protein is CASRETGHVSPLHF.